One T cell receptor (beta chain) is described in this entry. The data derive from a study of T cell changes during pregnancy in multiple sclerosis. The J segment lost 1 base and the V segment lost 2 bases, leaving 3 bases of the junction unmatched. The CDR3 sequence is 15 residues long. CDR1 SEHNR and CDR2 FQNEAQ come from the germline V gene (reference sequence). The table came from immunoSEQ multiplex PCR; TCRdb's copy has only in-frame clones and leaves some out. The sample consists of more than 70,000 clones, about 92% of them appearing once. The source of this sequence is a female donor with multiple sclerosis, enrolled in a pregnancy study. Sequencing was performed on peripheral blood, taken before pregnancy. The rearrangement uses TRBV7-9 and TRBJ1-1, with 8 bases that match TRBD1. The CDR3 reads CASSLWTGPNTEAFF. The DNA for the CDR3 is TGTGCCAGCAGCTTATGGACAGGGCCGAACACTGAAGCTTTCTTT. Using reference TRBV7-9 and TRBJ1-1 for the parts outside the CDR3, the full variable domain is DTGVSQNPRHKITKRGQNVTFRCDPISEHNRLYWYRQTLGQGPEFLTYFQNEAQLEKSRLLSDRFSAERPKGSFSTLEIQRTEQGDSAMYLCASSLWTGPNTEAFFGQGTRLTVV.